The 11 T cell receptor beta chains listed next were all sequenced from one sample in a study of OX40 agonist ivuxolimab in advanced cancers. TCRdb keeps only in-frame clones here, not all; method: immunoSEQ multiplex PCR. The sample shows 40,000 or so clones, about 80% of them seen only once. This specimen was CD4+ or CD8+ T cells sorted from blood, taken in a trial of the OX40 agonist ivuxolimab. These receptors originate from an adult with an advanced solid tumor such as melanoma, head and neck, liver or kidney cancer.

This clone was detected only a few times. The rearrangement links TRBV28 to TRBJ2-3; D is unresolved. V lost 1 base and J 0 bases, leaving 11 bases between the germline ends. Germline V gene data show CDR1 as MDHEN and CDR2 as SYDVKM. The CDR3 is 16 amino acids. CDR3 region: CASSLLVVSSTDTQYF. The CDR3 DNA sequence: TGTGCCAGCAGTTTATTGGTAGTATCTAGCACAGATACGCAGTATTTT. The whole variable domain, filled in from reference TRBV28 and TRBJ2-3, reads DVKVTQSSRYLVKRTGEKVFLECVQDMDHENMFWYRQDPGLGLRLIYFSYDVKMKEKGDIPEGYSVSREKKERFSLILESASTNQTSMYLCASSLLVVSSTDTQYFGPGTRLTVL.

This clone was seen only a few times. The rearrangement joins TRBV4-3 to TRBJ1-6; TRBD1 matches at 10 bases. Germline V gives CDR1 LGHNA, CDR2 YSLEER. Trimming removed 2 bases from V and 9 bases from J; junction bases left unmatched: 7. The CDR3 has 16 amino acids. This CDR3 is CASSQPRTGGASPLHF. CDR3 nucleotide sequence: TGCGCCAGCAGCCAACCTAGGACAGGGGGAGCTTCACCCCTCCACTTT.

The J gene is TRBJ2-6, the V gene TRBV7-8, with 9 positions matching TRBD1. The CDR3 sequence is 18 residues long. J was trimmed by 1 base and V by 5 bases; bases with no gene match: 9. Germline assignment: CDR1 SGHVS and CDR2 FQNEAQ. CDR3 bases: TGTGCCAGCAGCCTCCGGGACAGGGTGTTTTCTGGGGCCAACGTCCTGACTTTC. The encoded protein is CASSLRDRVFSGANVLTF.

The rearrangement links TRBV10-3 to TRBJ2-1; D unresolved. Germline V gene sequence: CDR1 ENHRY, CDR2 SYGVKD. Trimming shortened V by 10 bases and J by 5 bases, and 12 bases separated the two germline ends. CDR3 length: 12 residues. The CDR3 nucleotides read TGTGCCAGCAGACGAGAGAACAATGAGCAGTTCTTC. It is translated as CASRRENNEQFF.

This clone is labeled as large. This rearrangement joins TRBV9 to TRBJ2-1; unclear D gene. Germline V CDR1 and CDR2: SGDLS, YYNGEE. The length of the CDR3 is 15 residues. Deletions cut 2 bases from V and 3 bases from J, with 12 bases between. Here the CDR3 DNA reads TGTGCCAGCAGCGTGCAGTCCCTTTACTACAATGAGCAGTTCTTC. Protein product: CASSVQSLYYNEQFF.

The rearrangement uses TRBV11-3 and TRBJ1-1; no clear D gene. The V gene's germline CDR1 is SGHNT and CDR2 YENEEA. The CDR3 loop spans 15 amino acids. V lost 0 bases and J lost 1, with 9 bases in between. This chain's CDR3 is CASSLDLRENTEAFF. The CDR3, as DNA: TGTGCCAGCAGCTTAGATCTTCGGGAGAACACTGAAGCTTTCTTT.

This clone was seen a single time. V gene TRBV27 combines with J gene TRBJ1-5, with 8 bases lining up with TRBD1. The germline gives CDR1 MNHEY, CDR2 SMNVEV (reference sequence). After removal of 4 bases from V and 2 bases from J, the junction contained 4 bases not matched to a gene. The CDR3 is made up of 15 amino acids. CDR3 DNA: TGTGCCAGCAGTTCGACAGGGGATGGCAATCAGCCCCAGCATTTT. As protein: CASSSTGDGNQPQHF.

The rearrangement links TRBV11-2 to TRBJ1-5; no reliable D call. Trimming left V 4 bases short and J 3 bases short, with 16 bases between. The CDR3 totals 16 residues. CDR1 SGHAT and CDR2 FQNNGV come from the germline V gene. CDR3 DNA: TGTGCCAGCAGCTCATTTTTCGAGGGTCTCAATCAGCCCCAGCATTTT. Amino acid sequence: CASSSFFEGLNQPQHF.

The chain links TRBV28 to TRBJ1-1; 8 bases are a match to TRBD1. Germline CDR1 reads MDHEN; CDR2 reads SYDVKM. J lost 5 bases, V lost 4 bases, and 9 bases had no gene match. The CDR3 covers 15 residues. The CDR3 DNA reads as TGTGCCAGCAGTTATCCCCAGGGGGCAAGGACTGAAGCTTTCTTT. Its protein product is CASSYPQGARTEAFF.

The chain uses TRBV28 and TRBJ1-5, with D uncertain. The V end was cut by 2 bases, the J end by 1 base, with 6 bases between. CDR1 is MDHEN, CDR2 SYDVKM, per germline. The CDR3 length is 14 residues. The chain's CDR3 is CASSLTQSNQPQHF. CDR3 bases: TGTGCCAGCAGTTTAACACAGAGCAATCAGCCCCAGCATTTT.

This clone is labeled as medium-sized. The chain is built from TRBV28 and TRBJ1-4; no clear D gene. Germline lookup yields CDR1 MDHEN and CDR2 SYDVKM. The CDR3 loop spans 16 amino acids. Trimming took 6 bases from V and 5 from J, leaving 19 bases between them. CDR3 in DNA: TGTGCCAGCAGGGTGACTACCGGGGAAAAAAATGAAAAACTGTTTTTT. Its translation: CASRVTTGEKNEKLFF.